The source of this T cell receptor beta chain is a study of cytomegalovirus exposure and HLA in healthy donors. Study-level results: In vitro, three CMV-associated chains proved specific for CMV antigens. Rates of TCR association differed by HLA locus in a later analysis, with DRB1 highest and HLA-C lowest. Some public TCRs appeared in many individuals, while most sequences were rare.

PCR amplification relied on 60 Vbeta primers (plus 13 Jbeta primers). Using immunoSEQ multiplex PCR, the repertoire was profiled, and TCRdb retains in-frame clones only, with some absent. The top ten hold more than 0.85% of the sample, which has roughly 160,000 clones, almost 85% seen once. A remark on this clone: Its target is not known.

Trimming removed 2 bases from V and 7 bases from J; junction bases left unmatched: 7. This CDR3 has 17 amino acids. Germline V gene data show CDR1 as SGHTA and CDR2 as FQGNSA. This sequence was found in a man younger than 45 in good health and CMV-seronegative. The rearrangement joins TRBV7-2 to TRBJ2-1, with 14 nucleotides matching TRBD2. The sample comprised PBMCs. As DNA, the CDR3 is TGTGCCAGCAGCTTAAACCCGGGACTAGCGGGGGAAAATGAGCAGTTCTTC. Its protein is CASSLNPGLAGENEQFF.